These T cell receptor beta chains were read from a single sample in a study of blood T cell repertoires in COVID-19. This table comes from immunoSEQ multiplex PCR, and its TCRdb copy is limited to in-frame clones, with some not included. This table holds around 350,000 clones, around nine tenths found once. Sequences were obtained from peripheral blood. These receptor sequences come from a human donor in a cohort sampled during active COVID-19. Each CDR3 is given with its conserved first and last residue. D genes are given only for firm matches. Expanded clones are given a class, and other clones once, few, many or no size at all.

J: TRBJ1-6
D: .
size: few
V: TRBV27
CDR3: CASSVRVHLPLHF
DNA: TGTGCCAGCAGTGTCAGGGTTCATTTGCCCCTCCACTTT

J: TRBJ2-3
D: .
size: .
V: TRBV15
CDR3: CATSRDPSGALTDTQYF
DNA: TGTGCCACCAGCAGAGATCCGTCAGGGGCTCTCACAGATACGCAGTATTTT

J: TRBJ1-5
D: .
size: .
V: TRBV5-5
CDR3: CASRLNSGRNQPQHF
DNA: TGTGCCAGCCGACTGAATTCAGGGCGCAATCAGCCCCAGCATTTT

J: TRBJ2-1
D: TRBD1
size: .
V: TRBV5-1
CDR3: CASSSGQGSYNEQFF
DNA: TGCGCCAGCAGCTCCGGACAGGGGTCTTACAATGAGCAGTTCTTC

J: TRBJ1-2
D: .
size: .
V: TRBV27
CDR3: CASSLSGPVDLYGYTF
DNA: TGTGCCAGCAGTTTATCGGGCCCAGTCGATCTCTATGGCTACACCTTC

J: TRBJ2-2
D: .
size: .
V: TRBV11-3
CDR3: CASSPLGGDNTGELFF
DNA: TGTGCCAGCAGCCCCCTAGGGGGGGACAACACCGGGGAGCTGTTTTTT

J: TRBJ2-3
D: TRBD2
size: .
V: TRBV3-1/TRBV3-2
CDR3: CASSQDASGTGTQYF
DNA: TGTGCCAGCAGCCAAGATGCTAGCGGCACGGGGACGCAGTATTTT

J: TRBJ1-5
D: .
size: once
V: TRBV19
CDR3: CASSIVRDYSNQPQHF
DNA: TGTGCCAGTAGTATAGTTCGGGATTATAGCAATCAGCCCCAGCATTTT

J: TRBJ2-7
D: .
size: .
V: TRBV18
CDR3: CASSPQSRRDEQYF
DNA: TGTGCCAGCTCACCACAGTCTCGGAGGGACGAGCAGTACTTC

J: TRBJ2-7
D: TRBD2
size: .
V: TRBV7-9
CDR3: CASSFSPGLAGEYEQYF
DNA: TGTGCCAGCAGCTTCAGCCCGGGACTAGCGGGAGAGTACGAGCAGTACTTC

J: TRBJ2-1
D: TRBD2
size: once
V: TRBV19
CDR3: CASSLAGGGYNEQFF
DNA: TGTGCCAGTAGTCTCGCGGGAGGTGGCTACAATGAGCAGTTCTTC

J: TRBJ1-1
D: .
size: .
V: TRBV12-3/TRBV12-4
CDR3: CASSSERFTEAFF
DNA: TGTGCCAGCAGTTCGGAGAGGTTCACTGAAGCTTTCTTT

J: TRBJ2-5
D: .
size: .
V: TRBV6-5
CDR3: CASSLRRGGQETQYF
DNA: TGTGCCAGCAGTCTTCGGAGGGGAGGACAAGAGACCCAGTACTTC

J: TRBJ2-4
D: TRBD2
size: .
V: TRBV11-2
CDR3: CASSAWRGENIQYF
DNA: TGTGCCAGCAGCGCCTGGCGGGGGGAAAACATTCAGTACTTC

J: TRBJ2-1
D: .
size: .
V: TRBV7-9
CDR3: CASIETEIYNEQFF
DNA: TGTGCCAGCATTGAGACAGAAATTTACAATGAGCAGTTCTTC

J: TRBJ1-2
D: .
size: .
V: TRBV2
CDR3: CASSAQQGDYGYTF
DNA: TGTGCCAGCAGTGCACAACAGGGAGACTATGGCTACACCTTC

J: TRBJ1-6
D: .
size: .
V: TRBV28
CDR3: CASSPPRDSPLHF
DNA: TGTGCCAGCAGTCCGCCCAGGGATTCACCCCTCCACTTT

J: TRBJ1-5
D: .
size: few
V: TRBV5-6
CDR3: CASSLGWTARGQPQHF
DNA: TGTGCCAGCAGCTTGGGTTGGACAGCCCGCGGGCAGCCCCAGCATTTT